The 10 T cell receptor beta chains in this list originate from one sample, sequenced in a study of blood T cell repertoires in COVID-19. The table came from immunoSEQ multiplex PCR; TCRdb's copy has only in-frame clones and leaves some out. The sample holds 250,000 or so clones; around 89% are singletons and the top ten take about 2%. The sample consisted of peripheral blood. The receptors here all came from a woman in her fifties or sixties with COVID-19, enrolled during active disease.

The chain joins TRBV6-5 to TRBJ2-3, with 9 bases lining up with TRBD1. Germline CDR1 is MNHEY and CDR2 is SVGAGI. The CDR3 totals 14 residues. The V segment lost 5 bases and the J segment 3 bases; nucleotides outside the gene matches: 3. CDR3 residues: CASSRDRATDTQYF. CDR3 sequence (DNA): TGTGCCAGCAGTAGGGACAGGGCAACAGATACGCAGTATTTT.

The genes are TRBV3-1 (or the pseudogene TRBV3-2) and TRBJ2-7; maybe TRBD1 (5 bases). The V gene's germline CDR1 is LGHDT and CDR2 YNNKEL (reference sequence). Trimming stripped 0 bases from V and 2 bases from J, with 17 bases between. The CDR3 sequence is 17 residues long. For the CDR3, the DNA is TGTGCCAGCAGCCAAGATCATCAAGCGACAGCTACCTACGAGCAGTACTTC. Translated: CASSQDHQATATYEQYF.

The V gene is TRBV2, the J gene TRBJ2-1; no clear D gene. The CDR3 has 13 amino acids. Germline V lookup: CDR1 SNHLY, CDR2 FYNNEI. V gave up 7 bases and J gave up 5 bases, with 12 bases separating them. The CDR3 nucleotides are TGTGCCAGCAAGACTGACGGTCACAATGAGCAGTTCTTC. Its protein product is CASKTDGHNEQFF.

The V and J genes are TRBV19 and TRBJ1-1; no clear D gene. V lost 2 bases to trimming and J lost 0 bases, with 10 bases between them. Germline lookup yields CDR1 LNHDA and CDR2 SQIVND (reference sequence). CDR3 length: 15 residues. The CDR3 region has the DNA TGTGCCAGTAGTATATTCTCAGCGATGAACACTGAAGCTTTCTTT. Translation gives CASSIFSAMNTEAFF.

This clone was detected only once. Distinct nucleotide sequences in the sample also encode this CDR3. This chain joins TRBV27 and TRBJ2-5; 12 bases align to TRBD2. The junction had 2 bases not matched to a gene; V was cut back by 6 bases and J by 0 bases. This CDR3 has 15 residues. Germline CDR1 and CDR2: MNHEY and SMNVEV (reference sequence). The CDR3 spells CASRLAGGNQETQYF. The CDR3 region has the DNA TGTGCCAGCAGACTAGCGGGGGGTAACCAAGAGACCCAGTACTTC.

This clone was counted once. The chain recombines TRBV12-5 with TRBJ2-5, with 8 bases matching TRBD1. The ends lost 6 bases at V and 3 bases at J; junction bases unmatched: 3. This CDR3 region has 13 residues. Germline-derived CDR1 and CDR2 are LGHNT and FRNRAP. CDR3 protein: CASGPGGEETQYF. The CDR3 coding sequence is TGTGCTAGTGGGCCAGGGGGCGAAGAGACCCAGTACTTC.

The CDR3 sequence: CASSRGAGWGYTF. CDR3 bases: TGCGCCAGCAGTCGGGGGGCGGGCTGGGGCTACACCTTC. The chain is built from TRBV5-1 and TRBJ1-2; a weak D match, TRBD1 (6 bases). Germline V CDR1 and CDR2: SGHRS, YFSETQ. V lost 5 bases, J lost 8 bases, and 16 bases lay in between. The CDR3 length is 13 residues.

The genes are TRBV9 and TRBJ1-2; 10 bases are a match to TRBD1. This CDR3 comprises 15 residues. Per germline, CDR1 SGDLS and CDR2 YYNGEE. Unmatched junction bases numbered 10, after V lost 3 bases and J lost 8 bases. Here the CDR3 reads CASSATTGGRSGYTF. DNA for the CDR3: TGTGCCAGCAGCGCAACGACAGGGGGCCGTTCCGGCTACACCTTC.

The V gene is TRBV18, the J gene TRBJ2-3; maybe TRBD2 (6 bases). Germline CDR1 KGHSH, CDR2 LQKENI. This CDR3 contains 15 residues. V was trimmed by 2 bases and J by 0 bases, leaving 9 bases between them. CDR3 amino acids: CASSPMRGSTDTQYF. CDR3 coding DNA: TGTGCCAGCTCACCAATGCGGGGAAGCACAGATACGCAGTATTTT.

The chain links TRBV19 to TRBJ1-5; the match to TRBD1 covers 7 bases. Germline values: CDR1 LNHDA, CDR2 SQIVND (reference sequence). The V segment lost 6 bases and the J segment 6 bases; nucleotides outside the gene matches: 8. This CDR3 is 14 amino acids long. This chain's CDR3 is CASSSRDRSQPQHF. The CDR3, as DNA: TGTGCCAGTAGCTCCCGGGACAGAAGTCAGCCCCAGCATTTT.